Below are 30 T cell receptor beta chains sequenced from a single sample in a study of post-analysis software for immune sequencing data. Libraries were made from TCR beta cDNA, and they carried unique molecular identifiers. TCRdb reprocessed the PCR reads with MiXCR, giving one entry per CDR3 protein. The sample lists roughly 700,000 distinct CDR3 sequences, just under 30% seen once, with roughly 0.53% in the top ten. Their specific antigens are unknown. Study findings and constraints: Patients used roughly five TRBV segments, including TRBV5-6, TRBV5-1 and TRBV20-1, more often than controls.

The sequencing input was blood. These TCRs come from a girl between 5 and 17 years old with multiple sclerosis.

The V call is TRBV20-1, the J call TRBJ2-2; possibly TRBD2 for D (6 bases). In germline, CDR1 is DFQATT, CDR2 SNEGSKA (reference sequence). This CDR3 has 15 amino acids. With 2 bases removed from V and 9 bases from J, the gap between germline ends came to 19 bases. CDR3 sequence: CSARIGDFQRRELFF. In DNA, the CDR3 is TGCAGTGCTAGAATAGGGGACTTCCAACGTCGGGAGCTGTTTTTT.

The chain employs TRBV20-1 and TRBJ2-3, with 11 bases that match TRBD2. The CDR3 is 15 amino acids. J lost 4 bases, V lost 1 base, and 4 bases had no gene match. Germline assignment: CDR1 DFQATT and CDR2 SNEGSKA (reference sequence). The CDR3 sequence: CSARGPSGRSDTQYF. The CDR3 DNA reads TGCAGTGCTAGAGGGCCTAGCGGGAGGTCAGATACGCAGTATTTT.

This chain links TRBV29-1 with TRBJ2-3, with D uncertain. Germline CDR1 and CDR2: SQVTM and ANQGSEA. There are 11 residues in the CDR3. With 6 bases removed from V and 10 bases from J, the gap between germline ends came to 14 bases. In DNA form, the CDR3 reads TGCAGCGTAGTGGTGGCAATGGCGCAGTATTTT. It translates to CSVVVAMAQYF.

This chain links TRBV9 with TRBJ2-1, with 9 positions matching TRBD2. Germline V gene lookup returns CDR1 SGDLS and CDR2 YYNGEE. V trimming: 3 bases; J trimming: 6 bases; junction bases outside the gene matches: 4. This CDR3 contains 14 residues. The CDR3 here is CASSGREGRNEQFF. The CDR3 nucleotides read TGTGCCAGCAGCGGGCGGGAGGGCCGCAATGAGCAGTTCTTC.

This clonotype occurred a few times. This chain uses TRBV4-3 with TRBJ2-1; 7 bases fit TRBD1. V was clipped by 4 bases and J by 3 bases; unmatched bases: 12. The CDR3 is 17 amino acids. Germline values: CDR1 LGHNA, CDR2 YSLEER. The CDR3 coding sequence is TGCGCCAGCAGCCCTAACCTCCCGGGACAGTTCTACAATGAGCAGTTCTTC. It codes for CASSPNLPGQFYNEQFF.

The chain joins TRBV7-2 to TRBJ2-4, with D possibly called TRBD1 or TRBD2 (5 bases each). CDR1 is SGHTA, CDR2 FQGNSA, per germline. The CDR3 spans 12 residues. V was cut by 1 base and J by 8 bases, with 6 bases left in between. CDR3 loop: CASSLVGHIQYF. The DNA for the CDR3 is TGTGCCAGCAGCTTAGTGGGACACATTCAGTACTTC.

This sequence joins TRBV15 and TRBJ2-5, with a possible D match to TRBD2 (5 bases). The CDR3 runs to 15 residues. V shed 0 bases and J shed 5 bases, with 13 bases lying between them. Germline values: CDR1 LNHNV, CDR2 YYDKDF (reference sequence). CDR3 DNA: TGTGCCACCAGCAGAGATAGGGCGGCGGGCGAGACCCAGTACTTC. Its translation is CATSRDRAAGETQYF.

The DNA for the CDR3 is TGTGCCAGCACGAGGGACGCTCCGGGCACTGAAGCTTTCTTT. Translated, it gives CASTRDAPGTEAFF. This chain connects TRBV2 to TRBJ1-1; D might be TRBD1 (5 bases). V gave up 7 bases and J gave up 4 bases, with 16 bases separating them. CDR1 is SNHLY and CDR2 is FYNNEI in the germline V gene. The CDR3 sequence is 14 residues long.

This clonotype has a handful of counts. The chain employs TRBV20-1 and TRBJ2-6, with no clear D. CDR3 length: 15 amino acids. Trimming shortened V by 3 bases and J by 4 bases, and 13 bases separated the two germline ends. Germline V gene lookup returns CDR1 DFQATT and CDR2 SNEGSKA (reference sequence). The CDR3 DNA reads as TGCAGTGCTAGTAGTGGGGTAGTGGGGGCCAACGTCCTGACTTTC. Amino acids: CSASSGVVGANVLTF.

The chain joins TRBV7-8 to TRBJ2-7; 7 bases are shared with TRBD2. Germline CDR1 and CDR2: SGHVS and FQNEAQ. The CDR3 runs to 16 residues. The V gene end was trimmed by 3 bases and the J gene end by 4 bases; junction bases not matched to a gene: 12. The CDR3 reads CASSFVNSGRLYEQYF. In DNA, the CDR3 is TGTGCCAGCAGCTTCGTTAATAGCGGGCGTTTATACGAGCAGTACTTC.

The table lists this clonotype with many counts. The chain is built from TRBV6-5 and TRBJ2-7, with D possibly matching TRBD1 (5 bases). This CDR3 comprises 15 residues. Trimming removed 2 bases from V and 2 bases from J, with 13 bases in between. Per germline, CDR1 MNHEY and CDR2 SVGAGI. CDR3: CASSYKLDTAYEQYF. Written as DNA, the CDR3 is TGTGCCAGCAGTTACAAGTTGGACACAGCCTACGAGCAGTACTTC.

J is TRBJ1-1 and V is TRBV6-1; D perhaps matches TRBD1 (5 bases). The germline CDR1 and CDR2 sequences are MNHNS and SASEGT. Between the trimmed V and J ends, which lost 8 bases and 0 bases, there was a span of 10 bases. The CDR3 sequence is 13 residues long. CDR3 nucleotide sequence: TGTGCCAGCCGGGGCAGACTGAACACTGAAGCTTTCTTT. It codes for CASRGRLNTEAFF.

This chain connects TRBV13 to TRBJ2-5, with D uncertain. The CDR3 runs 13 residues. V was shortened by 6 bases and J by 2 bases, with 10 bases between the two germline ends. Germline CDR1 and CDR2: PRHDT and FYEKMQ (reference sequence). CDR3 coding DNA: TGTGCCAGCAGTTACACACTACAAGAGACCCAGTACTTC. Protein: CASSYTLQETQYF.

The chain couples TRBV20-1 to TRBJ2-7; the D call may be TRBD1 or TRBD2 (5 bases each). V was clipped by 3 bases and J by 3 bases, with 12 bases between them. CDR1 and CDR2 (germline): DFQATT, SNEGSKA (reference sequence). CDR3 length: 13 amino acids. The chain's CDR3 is CSASRDGIYEQYF. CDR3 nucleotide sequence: TGCAGTGCTAGCAGGGACGGAATCTACGAGCAGTACTTC.

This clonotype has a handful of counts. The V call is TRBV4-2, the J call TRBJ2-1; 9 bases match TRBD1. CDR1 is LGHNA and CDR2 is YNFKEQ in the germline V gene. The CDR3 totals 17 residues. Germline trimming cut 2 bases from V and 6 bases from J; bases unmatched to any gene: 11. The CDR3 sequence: CASSQSSGQGGVNEQFF. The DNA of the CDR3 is TGTGCCAGCAGCCAATCTTCGGGACAGGGAGGGGTCAATGAGCAGTTCTTC.

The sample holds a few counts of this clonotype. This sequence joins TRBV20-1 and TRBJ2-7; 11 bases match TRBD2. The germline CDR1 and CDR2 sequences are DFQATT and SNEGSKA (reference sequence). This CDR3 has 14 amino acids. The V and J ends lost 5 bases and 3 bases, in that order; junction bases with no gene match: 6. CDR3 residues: CSAPRLAGYYEQYF. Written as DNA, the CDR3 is TGCAGTGCTCCAAGACTAGCGGGATACTACGAGCAGTACTTC.

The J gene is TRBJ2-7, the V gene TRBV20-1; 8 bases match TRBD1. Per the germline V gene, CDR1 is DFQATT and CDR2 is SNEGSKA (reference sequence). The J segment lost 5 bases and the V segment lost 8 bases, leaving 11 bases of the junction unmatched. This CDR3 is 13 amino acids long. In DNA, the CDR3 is TGCAGTTCCCGAGGGACAGGAGCCCACGAGCAGTACTTC. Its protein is CSSRGTGAHEQYF.

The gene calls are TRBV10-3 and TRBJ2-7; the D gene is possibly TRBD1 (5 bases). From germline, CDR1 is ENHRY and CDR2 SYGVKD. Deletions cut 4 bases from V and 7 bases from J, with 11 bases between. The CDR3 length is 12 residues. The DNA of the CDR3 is TGTGCCATCAGTGCAGGGTTAGAAGAGCAGTACTTC. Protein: CAISAGLEEQYF.

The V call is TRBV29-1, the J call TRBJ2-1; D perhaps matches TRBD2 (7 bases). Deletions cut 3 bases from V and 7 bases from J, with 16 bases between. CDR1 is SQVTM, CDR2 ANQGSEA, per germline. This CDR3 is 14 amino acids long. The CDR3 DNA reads TGCAGCGTTGAGGGGGGGCGGTTCGGGAATGAGCAGTTCTTC. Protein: CSVEGGRFGNEQFF.

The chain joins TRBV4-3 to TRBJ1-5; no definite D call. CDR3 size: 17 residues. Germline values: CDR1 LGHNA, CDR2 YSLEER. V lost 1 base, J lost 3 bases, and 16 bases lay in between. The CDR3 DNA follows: TGCGCCAGCAGCCAAGTTTTGTGGCAGACGAACAATCAGCCCCAGCATTTT. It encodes CASSQVLWQTNNQPQHF.

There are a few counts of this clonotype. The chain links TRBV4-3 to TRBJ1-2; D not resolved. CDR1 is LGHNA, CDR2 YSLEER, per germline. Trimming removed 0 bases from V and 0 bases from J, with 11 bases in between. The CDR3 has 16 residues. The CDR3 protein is CASSQDSWQANYGYTF. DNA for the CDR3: TGCGCCAGCAGCCAAGATTCTTGGCAAGCTAACTATGGCTACACCTTC.

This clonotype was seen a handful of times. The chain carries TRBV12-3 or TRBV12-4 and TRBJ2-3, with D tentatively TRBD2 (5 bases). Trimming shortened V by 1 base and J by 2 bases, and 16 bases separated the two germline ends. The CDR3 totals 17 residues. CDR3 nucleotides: TGTGCCAGCAGTTTAGTCAGAGGGATTGGGATCACAGATACGCAGTATTTT. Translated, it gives CASSLVRGIGITDTQYF.

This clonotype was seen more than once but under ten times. The CDR3 DNA is TGCAGTGCAAGGGGGATATCGAACACCGGGGAGCTGTTTTTT. Its translation is CSARGISNTGELFF. The rearrangement joins TRBV20-1 to TRBJ2-2; D might be TRBD1 (6 bases). Germline lookup yields CDR1 DFQATT and CDR2 SNEGSKA (reference sequence). The V gene lost 6 bases and the J gene lost 0 bases, with 11 bases spanning the gap. The CDR3 is made up of 14 amino acids.

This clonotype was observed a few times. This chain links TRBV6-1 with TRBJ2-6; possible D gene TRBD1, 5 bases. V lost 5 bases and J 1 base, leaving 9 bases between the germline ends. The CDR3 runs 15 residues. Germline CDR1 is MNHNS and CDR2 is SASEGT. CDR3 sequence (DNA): TGTGCCAGCAGTCGCGACAGATCTGGGGCCAACGTCCTGACTTTC. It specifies CASSRDRSGANVLTF.

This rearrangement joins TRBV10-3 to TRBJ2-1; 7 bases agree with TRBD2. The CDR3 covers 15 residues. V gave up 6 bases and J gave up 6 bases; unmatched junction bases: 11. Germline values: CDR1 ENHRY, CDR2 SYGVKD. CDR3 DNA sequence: TGTGCCATCAGCTTAGCGGGTCGCAAGTTCAATGAGCAGTTCTTC. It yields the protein CAISLAGRKFNEQFF.

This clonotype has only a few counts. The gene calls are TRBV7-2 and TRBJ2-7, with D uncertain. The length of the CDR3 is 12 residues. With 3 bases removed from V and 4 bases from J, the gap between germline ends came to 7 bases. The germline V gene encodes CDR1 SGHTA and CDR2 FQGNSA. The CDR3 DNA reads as TGTGCCAGCAGCTTTCAGAATTACGAGCAGTACTTC. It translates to CASSFQNYEQYF.

CDR3 in DNA: TGTGCCAGCAGCTTGACTAGCGGGAGTATTGAGACCCAGTACTTC. Translating gives CASSLTSGSIETQYF. The chain uses TRBV7-2 and TRBJ2-5; TRBD2 aligns across 12 bases. CDR1 SGHTA and CDR2 FQGNSA come from the germline V gene. V was pared by 3 bases and J by 5 bases, with 4 bases of the junction left unmatched. This CDR3 contains 15 residues.

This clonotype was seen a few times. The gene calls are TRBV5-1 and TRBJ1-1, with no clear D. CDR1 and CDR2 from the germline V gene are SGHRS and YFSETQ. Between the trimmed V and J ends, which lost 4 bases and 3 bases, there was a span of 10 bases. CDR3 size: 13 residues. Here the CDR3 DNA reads TGCGCCAGCAGCCCGGCTAGTGACACTGAAGCTTTCTTT. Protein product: CASSPASDTEAFF.

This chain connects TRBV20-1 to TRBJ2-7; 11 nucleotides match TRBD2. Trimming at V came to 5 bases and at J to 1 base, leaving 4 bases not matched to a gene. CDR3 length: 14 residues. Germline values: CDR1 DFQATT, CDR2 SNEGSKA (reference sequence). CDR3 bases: TGCAGTGCTGTGACTAGCGGGGCATCCTACGAGCAGTACTTC. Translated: CSAVTSGASYEQYF.

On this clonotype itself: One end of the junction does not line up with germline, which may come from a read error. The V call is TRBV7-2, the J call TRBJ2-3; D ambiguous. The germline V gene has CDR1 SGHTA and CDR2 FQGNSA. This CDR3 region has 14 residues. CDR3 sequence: CVSSLASGIDTQYF. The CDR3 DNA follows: TGTGTCAGCAGCTTAGCATCGGGCATAGATACGCAGTATTTT.